In this sample, the clone carrying this TCR beta chain turned up many times. No antigen is known for it. CDR3 length equals 13 residues. Germline V gives CDR1 MDHEN, CDR2 SYDVKM. The V end was cut by 6 bases, the J end by 3 bases, with 9 bases between. TCRdb itself ran the 5' RACE reads through MiXCR, one entry per CDR3 protein. The sample records 20,000 to 25,000 distinct CDR3 sequences, around 6.6% being singletons. This record belongs to a study of spatial heterogeneity in lung cancer. This sample's time point: sample taken at primary tumor resection. There were 72 donors, all of them untreated patients with early-stage non-small cell lung cancer. Sequencing covered unsorted whole RNA taken from tumor, nontumor lung or frozen PBMC. Broader study findings: The counts of expanded TCRs, ubiquitous and regional, tracked ubiquitous and regional nonsynonymous mutations, respectively. Expanded intratumoral alpha and beta TCR counts tracked tumor mutation counts.

The sample consisted of lung tumor tissue, taken at surgery. This TCR derives from a male donor with early-stage non-small cell lung cancer. The J gene is TRBJ1-5, the V gene TRBV28, with TRBD1 as a possible D gene (6 bases). The CDR3 protein is CASRGANNQPQHF. The DNA of the CDR3 is TGTGCCAGCAGGGGGGCTAACAATCAGCCCCAGCATTTT.